This T cell receptor beta chain was recorded in a study of beta chain features in type 1 diabetes. Study results and caveats: Shorter TCRB CDR3s, moderately but significantly so, were found in Type 1 diabetes patients in all four CD4+ subsets. PCR might pick shorter templates more often, in the same way for patients and controls.

For this clone: Its antigen is currently unknown.

This CDR3 region has 15 residues. J lost 0 bases, V lost 2 bases, and 4 bases had no gene match. Germline V gene data show CDR1 as SGHDT and CDR2 as YYEEEE. The authors reverse transcribed all of the isolated RNA, so sequencing captured expressed TCRB transcripts. The repertoire was sequenced with immunoSEQ multiplex PCR; TCRdb's copy has only in-frame clones and lacks some. The table has under 200,000 clones, around 8.3% seen once. The V call is TRBV5-6, the J call TRBJ1-1; 7 bases are shared with TRBD1. The sample taken for sequencing was central memory CD4+ T cells from blood. This receptor was obtained from a woman between 18 and 30 years old with type 1 diabetes. The CDR3, as DNA: TGTGCCAGCAGCTTCATCGACAGGGTGAACACTGAAGCTTTCTTT. Translated, it gives CASSFIDRVNTEAFF.